This T cell receptor (beta chain) was identified during a study of graft-versus-host responses after intestinal transplantation. Study details: Each recipient received anti-thymocyte globulin induction, then tacrolimus and steroids for three to four years.

To release intraepithelial and lamina propria lymphocytes, the graft tissue was processed. Generated by immunoSEQ multiplex PCR, the TCRdb table keeps only in-frame clones and is missing some. This repertoire shows 60,000 to 70,000 clones, roughly 89% found once; its top ten account for around 1.7%. V was shortened by 1 base and J by 4 bases, with 11 bases between the two germline ends. The CDR3 is made up of 14 amino acids. In germline, CDR1 is SGHDT, CDR2 YYEEEE. The V and J genes are TRBV5-6 and TRBJ1-2; D gene ambiguous. This clonotype was obtained from a human patient who received an intestinal transplant, so some T cells may come from the graft donor. Sequencing used ileum tissue, obtained less than 400 days after transplant. CDR3 sequence: CASSLPVLAYGYTF. For the CDR3, the DNA is TGTGCCAGCAGCTTGCCGGTTCTGGCCTATGGCTACACCTTC.